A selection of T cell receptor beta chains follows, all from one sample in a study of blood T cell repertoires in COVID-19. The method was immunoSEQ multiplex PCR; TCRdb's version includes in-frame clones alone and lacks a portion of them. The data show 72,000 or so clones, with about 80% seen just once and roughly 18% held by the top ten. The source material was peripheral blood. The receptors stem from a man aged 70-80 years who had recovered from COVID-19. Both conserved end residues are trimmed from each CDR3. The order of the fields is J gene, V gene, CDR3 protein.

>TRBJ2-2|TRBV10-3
AISATRGRVKLAVPGELF
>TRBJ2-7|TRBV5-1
ASSPQGDYEQY
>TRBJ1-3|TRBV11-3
ASRGQGVGTIY
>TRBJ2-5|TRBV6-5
ASSQLMGSAETQY
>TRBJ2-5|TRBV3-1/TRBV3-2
ASRNRAQETQY
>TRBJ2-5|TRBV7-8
ASKSQTSGGQETQY
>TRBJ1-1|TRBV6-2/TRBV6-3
ASSYSQKMNTEAF
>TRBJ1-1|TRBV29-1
SVGRGTEAF
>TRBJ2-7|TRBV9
ASSVSLAGTYEQY
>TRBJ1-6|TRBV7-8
ASSGGQGTGSYNSPLH
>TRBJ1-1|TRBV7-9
ASSLADRGTTEAF
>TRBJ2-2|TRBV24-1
ATSDPGTAGTGELF
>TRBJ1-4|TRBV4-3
ASSPNRVLDEKLF
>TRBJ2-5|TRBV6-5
ASSYSGLAGWAKY
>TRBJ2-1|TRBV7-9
ASSSGLAQEQF
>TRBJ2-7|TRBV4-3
ASSQEYSTYEQY
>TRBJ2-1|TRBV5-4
ASSFETYYNEQF
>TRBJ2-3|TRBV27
ASSIQGATDTQY